The 19 T cell receptor beta chains reported below all come from one sample, sequenced in a study of identical twins. TCRdb called the 5' RACE reads again in MiXCR, with one record for every CDR3 protein. This sample has hundreds of thousands of distinct CDR3 sequences, with 18% found just once. The same sample was also studied in work on T cells expressing NK-cell markers.

What was sequenced was PBMCs. Every receptor here comes from a woman aged 18 to 35 in good health.

The rearrangement uses TRBV13 and TRBJ2-1; D might be TRBD2 (5 bases). Germline V gives CDR1 PRHDT, CDR2 FYEKMQ (reference sequence). The CDR3 contains 14 residues. The V gene lost 5 bases and the J gene lost 8 bases, with 16 bases spanning the gap. CDR3 residues: CASSLTGKMDEQFF. CDR3 DNA: TGTGCCAGCAGCCTAACCGGGAAGATGGATGAGCAGTTCTTC.

V gene TRBV7-6 combines with J gene TRBJ2-6, with 8 bases fitting TRBD1. This CDR3 spans 21 amino acids. The germline gives CDR1 SGHVS, CDR2 FNYEAQ. J gave up 0 bases and V 1 base, and 14 bases lay outside the gene matches. The CDR3 DNA reads TGTGCCAGCAGCTTAGATCTAACCGGGACAGGCTTTTTCTCTGGGGCCAACGTCCTGACTTTC. Its translation: CASSLDLTGTGFFSGANVLTF.

The V and J genes are TRBV12-3 or TRBV12-4 and TRBJ2-1, with D hard to call. The V end was cut by 4 bases, the J end by 8 bases, with 9 bases between. The CDR3 has 12 residues. The CDR3 sequence: CASSYYTYEQFF. CDR3 sequence (DNA): TGTGCCAGCAGTTATTATACGTATGAGCAGTTCTTC.

This chain joins TRBV5-1 and TRBJ2-2; 12 bases map to TRBD1. The CDR3 contains 14 residues. J gave up 4 bases and V 7 bases, and 2 bases lay outside the gene matches. CDR1 is SGHRS and CDR2 is YFSETQ in the germline V gene. The CDR3 region is CASQGQGATGELFF. As DNA, the CDR3 is TGCGCCAGCCAGGGACAGGGGGCCACCGGGGAGCTGTTTTTT.

This chain connects TRBV10-3 to TRBJ2-5; TRBD1 or TRBD2 may be the D gene (5 bases each). The CDR3 loop spans 14 amino acids. CDR1 ENHRY and CDR2 SYGVKD come from the germline V gene. Trimming stripped 2 bases from V and 5 bases from J, with 12 bases between. The CDR3 is CAISERGVAETQYF. The CDR3 DNA sequence: TGTGCCATCAGTGAGAGGGGAGTTGCGGAGACCCAGTACTTC.

The J gene is TRBJ1-1, the V gene TRBV20-1; D remains unclear. The CDR3 spans 14 residues. Germline CDR1 and CDR2: DFQATT and SNEGSKA (reference sequence). Between the trimmed V and J ends, which lost 5 bases and 1 base, there was a span of 14 bases. The CDR3 loop reads CSARPGSGNTEAFF. The CDR3 bases are TGCAGTGCTCGGCCGGGGTCGGGGAACACTGAAGCTTTCTTT.

The chain has TRBV7-9 and TRBJ1-2; 7 bases are shared with TRBD1. V trimming: 5 bases; J trimming: 6 bases; junction bases outside the gene matches: 6. Germline V gene data show CDR1 as SEHNR and CDR2 as FQNEAQ (reference sequence). This CDR3 comprises 13 residues. In DNA form, the CDR3 reads TGTGCCAGCAGCCTTGGACAGGCTCATGGCTACACCTTC. It encodes CASSLGQAHGYTF. The whole variable domain, filled in from reference TRBV7-9 and TRBJ1-2, reads DTGVSQNPRHKITKRGQNVTFRCDPISEHNRLYWYRQTLGQGPEFLTYFQNEAQLEKSRLLSDRFSAERPKGSFSTLEIQRTEQGDSAMYLCASSLGQAHGYTFGSGTRLTVV.

This rearrangement joins TRBV6-1 to TRBJ1-1; a weak D match, TRBD1 (5 bases). V was pared by 6 bases and J by 5 bases, with 16 bases between. The CDR3 covers 14 residues. CDR1 is MNHNS and CDR2 is SASEGT in the germline V gene. The CDR3 sequence: CASSPMQGSTEAFF. The DNA of the CDR3 is TGTGCCAGCAGCCCAATGCAGGGTAGTACTGAAGCTTTCTTT.

This clonotype was picked up a small number of times. V usage is TRBV6-5 and J usage is TRBJ1-3; D unresolved. Germline V gene data show CDR1 as MNHEY and CDR2 as SVGAGI. Trimming took off 0 bases at V and 4 bases at J, with 10 bases between the two ends. The CDR3 length is 15 residues. DNA of the CDR3: TGTGCCAGCAGTTACTCACGGGGATTCGGAAACACCATATATTTT. This encodes CASSYSRGFGNTIYF.

This clonotype was observed at least ten times. The chain employs TRBV10-3 and TRBJ2-3; no reliable D call. The V gene lost 0 bases and the J gene lost 3 bases, with 1 base spanning the gap. Germline V gene sequence: CDR1 ENHRY, CDR2 SYGVKD. CDR3 length: 12 residues. The CDR3 loop is CAISESTDTQYF. Here the CDR3 DNA reads TGTGCCATCAGTGAGTCGACAGATACGCAGTATTTT.

The sample holds many counts of this clonotype. V and J are TRBV12-3 or TRBV12-4 and TRBJ2-2, with a possible D match to TRBD2 (7 bases). V was shortened by 5 bases and J by 7 bases, with 14 bases between the two germline ends. This CDR3 comprises 14 residues. The CDR3 DNA follows: TGTGCCAGCAGTAGTAACAGGGAGGGCGGGGAGCTGTTTTTT. It yields the protein CASSSNREGGELFF.

The chain employs TRBV5-1 and TRBJ2-1; 8 positions match TRBD2. Trimming removed 1 base from V and 1 base from J; junction bases left unmatched: 4. CDR1 and CDR2 from the germline V gene are SGHRS and YFSETQ. CDR3 size: 16 residues. The CDR3 here is CASSLSSGPSYNEQFF. CDR3 nucleotides: TGCGCCAGCAGCTTGTCTAGCGGGCCGTCCTACAATGAGCAGTTCTTC.

The sample holds a few counts of this clonotype. J is TRBJ2-7 and V is TRBV12-3 or TRBV12-4, with D uncertain. The V end was cut by 6 bases, the J end by 2 bases, with 11 bases between. CDR3 size: 13 residues. CDR3 bases: TGTGCCAGCAGGGACCAAAGTACCTACGAGCAGTACTTC. Its translation is CASRDQSTYEQYF.

This clonotype has a handful of counts. V gene TRBV20-1 combines with J gene TRBJ2-1, with D hard to call. Deletions cut 4 bases from V and 6 bases from J, with 16 bases between. Germline V CDR1 and CDR2: DFQATT, SNEGSKA (reference sequence). The CDR3 consists of 14 residues. The CDR3 protein is CSAMSGLFSNEQFF. Here the CDR3 DNA reads TGCAGTGCTATGTCTGGTCTCTTTTCCAATGAGCAGTTCTTC.

This chain links TRBV7-2 with TRBJ2-5; either TRBD1 or TRBD2 may supply D (5 bases each). Germline values: CDR1 SGHTA, CDR2 FQGNSA. CDR3 size: 14 residues. V lost 5 bases, J lost 5 bases, and 15 bases lay in between. The CDR3 DNA is TGTGCCAGCAGCGCGGGCTCCGCAGGGGAGACCCAGTACTTC. Translated: CASSAGSAGETQYF. The full variable domain, with the rest looked up from reference TRBV7-2 and TRBJ2-5, is GAGVSQSPSNKVTEKGKDVELRCDPISGHTALYWYRQSLGQGLEFLIYFQGNSAPDKSGLPSDRFSAERTGGSVSTLTIQRTQQEDSAVYLCASSAGSAGETQYFGPGTRLLVL.

The rearrangement links TRBV7-2 to TRBJ2-3; D is undetermined. The CDR3 totals 14 residues. The germline V gene encodes CDR1 SGHTA and CDR2 FQGNSA. V dropped 3 bases and J dropped 4 bases, with 11 bases sitting between them. The CDR3 bases are TGTGCCAGCAGCTTGGGTACTATCCCAGATACGCAGTATTTT. This gives the protein CASSLGTIPDTQYF.

V gene TRBV5-5 combines with J gene TRBJ2-7; 7 nucleotides agree with TRBD1. CDR1 and CDR2 (germline): SGHKS, YYEKEE (reference sequence). CDR3 size: 16 residues. V lost 0 bases and J lost 0; bases outside the gene matches: 6. The CDR3 nucleotides read TGTGCCAGCAGCTTGGCTAGGGGACAGAGCTCCTACGAGCAGTACTTC. It translates to CASSLARGQSSYEQYF.

This clonotype was found a few times. The chain employs TRBV6-6 and TRBJ2-1; D call uncertain. CDR3 length: 13 amino acids. The germline V gene has CDR1 MNHNY and CDR2 SVGAGI (reference sequence). Trimming removed 0 bases at V and 6 bases at J, with 6 bases between. CDR3 in amino acids: CASSYSIGNEQFF. CDR3 nucleotide sequence: TGTGCCAGCAGTTACTCGATTGGCAATGAGCAGTTCTTC.

The chain recombines TRBV7-6 with TRBJ2-7; D not certain. This CDR3 has 13 amino acids. Germline V lookup: CDR1 SGHVS, CDR2 FNYEAQ. The V end lost 0 bases, the J end lost 7 bases, and 10 bases lay between the germline ends. This chain's CDR3 is CASSLALFGEQYF. CDR3 coding DNA: TGTGCCAGCAGCTTAGCGCTATTTGGGGAGCAGTACTTC. Full variable domain (missing parts from reference TRBV7-6 and TRBJ2-7): GAGVSQSPRYKVTKRGQDVALRCDPISGHVSLYWYRQALGQGPEFLTYFNYEAQQDKSGLPNDRFSAERPEGSISTLTIQRTEQRDSAMYRCASSLALFGEQYFGPGTRLTVT.